These 14 T cell receptor beta chains originate from one sample sequenced in a study of identical twins. TCRdb independently ran MiXCR on the 5' RACE reads; one entry per CDR3 protein. The table includes just under 650,000 distinct CDR3 sequences, roughly 7.1% detected once. A further study also used this sample, focusing on yellow fever vaccine responses in identical twins.

The material sequenced was PBMCs. The receptor source for this set is a woman aged 18-29 years in good health.

This clonotype was detected only a few times. The rearrangement uses TRBV27 and TRBJ2-1, with TRBD2 matching over 7 bases. The CDR3 contains 15 residues. From germline, CDR1 is MNHEY and CDR2 SMNVEV (reference sequence). V lost 6 bases to trimming and J lost 8 bases; unmatched junction nucleotides: 13. As DNA, the CDR3 is TGTGCCAGCAGCCCCTGGGGCGGGGGTCCCGATGAGCAGTTCTTC. Its translation is CASSPWGGGPDEQFF.

This chain connects TRBV10-2 to TRBJ2-1; 7 bases fit TRBD2. Germline-derived CDR1 and CDR2 are WSHSY and SAAADI. Trimming cost V 8 bases and J 5 bases; bases outside gene matches: 3. The CDR3 has 12 amino acids. The CDR3 DNA reads as TGCGCCAGCGGGGGGGTGAACAATGAGCAGTTCTTC. This sequence encodes CASGGVNNEQFF.

This clonotype was seen many times. This chain joins TRBV2 and TRBJ2-7; TRBD2 agrees at 12 bases. V was pared by 6 bases and J by 4 bases, with 4 bases of the junction left unmatched. CDR1 is SNHLY, CDR2 FYNNEI, per germline. The length of the CDR3 is 14 residues. The CDR3 reads CASRAGTSGYEQYV. In DNA, the CDR3 is TGTGCCAGCAGAGCCGGGACTAGCGGGTACGAGCAGTACGTC.

This clonotype was counted only a few times. The chain links TRBV10-2 to TRBJ1-1; 7 bases agree with TRBD1. The V gene end was trimmed by 3 bases and the J gene end by 5 bases; junction bases not matched to a gene: 15. The germline gives CDR1 WSHSY, CDR2 SAAADI. CDR3 length: 17 residues. As DNA, the CDR3 is TGCGCCAGCAGTGATCTTACTGGACAGGCGAGGAATACTGAAGCTTTCTTT. This encodes CASSDLTGQARNTEAFF.

V usage is TRBV7-9 and J usage is TRBJ2-3, with TRBD1 identical over 8 bases. The germline gives CDR1 SEHNR, CDR2 FQNEAQ (reference sequence). The ends lost 5 bases at V and 6 bases at J; junction bases unmatched: 10. This CDR3 is built from 15 residues. The CDR3 sequence is CASSEQGVRSDTQYF. In nucleotides, the CDR3 is TGTGCCAGCAGCGAACAGGGGGTTCGGTCGGATACGCAGTATTTT.

The CDR3 loop is CASSQRTGLYDTGELFF. DNA for the CDR3: TGCGCCAGCAGCCAACGTACAGGGCTCTACGACACCGGGGAGCTGTTTTTT. This rearrangement joins TRBV4-1 to TRBJ2-2; D is possibly TRBD1 (6 bases). The germline V and J ends were trimmed by 2 bases and 3 bases, with 16 bases remaining between them. The CDR3 consists of 17 residues. Germline CDR1 is MGHRA and CDR2 is YSYEKL.

Only a few counts were recorded for this clonotype. This chain links TRBV29-1 with TRBJ2-1; 9 bases agree with TRBD2. Germline V lookup: CDR1 SQVTM, CDR2 ANQGSEA. The V gene end was trimmed by 7 bases and the J gene end by 2 bases; junction bases not matched to a gene: 6. The CDR3 is 14 residues long. The CDR3 region is CSGSGRVAYNEQFF. The CDR3 bases are TGCAGCGGTAGCGGGAGAGTTGCCTACAATGAGCAGTTCTTC.

In its sample, this clonotype was seen a few times. The chain has TRBV12-3 or TRBV12-4 and TRBJ1-2; unclear D gene. The CDR3 spans 14 residues. Trimming left V 0 bases short and J 4 bases short, with 9 bases between. The CDR3 coding sequence is TGTGCCAGCAGTTTAGCGCTGGCGGCCTATGGCTACACCTTC. It specifies CASSLALAAYGYTF.

This clonotype was found a few times. The chain joins TRBV7-8 to TRBJ1-1; D gene unclear. CDR1 and CDR2 (germline): SGHVS, FQNEAQ. The CDR3 is 17 residues long. Trimming removed 1 base from V and 4 bases from J, with 19 bases in between. The CDR3 bases are TGTGCCAGCAGCTTAGGGGTGGCCAGCGCTTCTGGCACTGAAGCTTTCTTT. It yields the protein CASSLGVASASGTEAFF.

This chain joins TRBV3-1 and TRBJ2-3; the match to TRBD2 covers 7 bases. This CDR3 has 17 amino acids. V lost 0 bases, J lost 2 bases, and 8 bases stayed unmatched. The V gene's germline CDR1 is LGHDT and CDR2 YNNKEL (reference sequence). CDR3 DNA: TGTGCCAGCAGCCAAGAAAAGCTAGCGGCTTCCACAGATACGCAGTATTTT. Residues: CASSQEKLAASTDTQYF.

This clonotype was observed at least ten times. This chain links TRBV6-1 with TRBJ1-5; TRBD1 matches 7 bases. This CDR3 contains 15 residues. The V gene's germline CDR1 is MNHNS and CDR2 SASEGT. V lost 8 bases to trimming and J lost 4 bases; unmatched junction nucleotides: 11. CDR3 loop: CASSPVRGRNQPQHF. CDR3 coding DNA: TGTGCCAGCTCCCCCGTGAGGGGGCGGAATCAGCCCCAGCATTTT.

This clonotype was observed a handful of times. The rearrangement links TRBV20-1 to TRBJ2-2; TRBD1 is a possible D gene (5 bases). This CDR3 has 14 amino acids. Trimming took off 6 bases at V and 2 bases at J, with 13 bases between the two ends. CDR1 is DFQATT, CDR2 SNEGSKA, per germline (reference sequence). This chain's CDR3 is CSAPRQPNTGELFF. The DNA of the CDR3 is TGCAGTGCCCCCAGACAGCCTAACACCGGGGAGCTGTTTTTT.

This clonotype was observed a few times. This rearrangement joins TRBV28 to TRBJ1-2; a possible D gene is TRBD1 (5 bases). With 2 bases removed from V and 8 bases from J, the gap between germline ends came to 12 bases. CDR3 length: 13 residues. Looked up from germline, CDR1 is MDHEN and CDR2 is SYDVKM. In nucleotides, the CDR3 is TGTGCCAGCAGTTTAGGCAGGGAAGTCGGCTACACCTTC. This gives the protein CASSLGREVGYTF.

This clonotype was found a few times. The V and J genes are TRBV2 and TRBJ2-1, with 8 bases lining up with TRBD2. V dropped 4 bases and J dropped 6; count of bases not matched to a gene: 8. The V gene's germline CDR1 is SNHLY and CDR2 FYNNEI. This CDR3 is built from 15 residues. The CDR3 here is CASSAAGLAGNEQFF. CDR3 sequence (DNA): TGTGCCAGCAGTGCTGCGGGTCTAGCGGGCAATGAGCAGTTCTTC.